Listed below are T cell receptor beta chains from one sample, sequenced in a study of T cells in Graves' hyperthyroidism and ophthalmopathy. MiXCR was run by TCRdb on the multiplex PCR reads, yielding one entry per CDR3 protein. The sample has 200,000 to 250,000 distinct CDR3 sequences; around 17% are singletons. Input material: blood. These receptors were taken from a man aged 35-49 years with Graves' hyperthyroidism. The CDR3 runs from the conserved cysteine through the conserved F or W. The D gene is left open where the match is weak. Clone sizes are given selectively: once, few, many, or a class where the clone is expanded.

clone_size,j_call,d_call,v_call,cdr3_aa,cdr3_nt
many,TRBJ2-6,.,TRBV7-2,CASSLAVFHSGANVLTF,TGTGCCAGCAGCTTAGCTGTCTTCCACTCTGGGGCCAACGTCCTGACTTTC
many,TRBJ2-7,.,TRBV30,CAVANTYSYEQYF,TGTGCCGTGGCGAACACATACTCCTACGAGCAGTACTTC
.,TRBJ1-1,.,TRBV4-1,CASSQDYGRGTEAFF,TGCGCCAGCAGCCAAGATTACGGAAGGGGGACTGAAGCTTTCTTT
many,TRBJ1-5,.,TRBV5-1,CASSWDSNQPQHF,TGCGCCAGCAGCTGGGACAGCAATCAGCCCCAGCATTTT
many,TRBJ2-7,.,TRBV30,CAWSAAVPYEQYF,TGTGCCTGGAGTGCGGCAGTCCCCTACGAGCAGTACTTC
few,TRBJ1-2,TRBD1,TRBV10-1,CASSESTGLGYGYTF,TGCGCCAGCAGTGAGTCGACAGGGTTGGGGTATGGCTACACCTTC
.,TRBJ1-2,.,TRBV5-8,CASSQGRGAFGYTF,TGTGCCAGCAGCCAAGGGCGGGGGGCTTTTGGCTACACCTTC
many,TRBJ2-5,.,TRBV28,CASSRDTYQETQYF,TGTGCCAGCAGTCGAGACACGTACCAAGAGACCCAGTACTTC
many,TRBJ2-3,.,TRBV20-1,CSARDSTPGTDTQYF,TGCAGTGCTAGAGATAGTACCCCGGGGACAGATACGCAGTATTTT
many,TRBJ1-6,.,TRBV3-1,CASSQDSGHYSPLHF,TGTGCCAGCAGCCAAGATAGCGGACACTATTCACCCCTCCACTTT
many,TRBJ2-3,.,TRBV7-2,CASSFAGGTDTQYF,TGTGCCAGCAGCTTTGCTGGGGGGACAGATACGCAGTATTTT
.,TRBJ1-4,.,TRBV19,CASSLTWGTTNEKLFF,TGTGCCAGTAGTCTCACCTGGGGGACCACTAATGAAAAACTGTTTTTT
once,TRBJ1-1,.,TRBV4-1,CASSIQQENTEAFF,TGCGCCAGCAGCATCCAACAGGAGAACACTGAAGCTTTCTTT
many,TRBJ2-7,TRBD2,TRBV12-3/TRBV12-4,CASSSTGGFGGNNPYEQYF,TGTGCCAGCAGTTCAACGGGGGGATTTGGGGGGAACAATCCCTACGAGCAGTACTTC
.,TRBJ2-3,.,TRBV7-2,CASSHYGPTDTQYF,TGTGCCAGCAGCCACTACGGGCCCACAGATACGCAGTATTTT
many,TRBJ2-1,.,TRBV11-2,CASSFNWQGSYNEQFF,TGTGCCAGCAGCTTTAACTGGCAGGGATCGTACAATGAGCAGTTCTTC
.,TRBJ1-6,.,TRBV18,CASSPLERDNSPLHF,TGTGCCAGCTCACCACTGGAAAGAGATAATTCACCCCTCCACTTT
.,TRBJ1-2,.,TRBV6-1,CASRVGGSNYGYTF,TGTGCCAGCAGGGTAGGGGGGTCCAACTATGGCTACACCTTC
many,TRBJ2-5,TRBD1,TRBV7-8,CASSLARGQGETQYF,TGTGCCAGCAGCTTAGCGAGGGGGCAGGGGGAGACCCAGTACTTC
many,TRBJ1-1,TRBD1,TRBV5-8,CASSLGQGTNTEAFF,TGTGCCAGCAGTTTGGGACAGGGGACGAACACTGAAGCTTTCTTT
many,TRBJ2-5,TRBD1,TRBV5-1,CASSPTGMGATQYF,TGCGCCAGCAGCCCGACAGGGATGGGCGCGACCCAGTACTTC
few,TRBJ2-1,TRBD1,TRBV6-1,CASNRDRGLREQFF,TGTGCCAGCAACCGGGACAGGGGGTTACGGGAGCAGTTCTTC
.,TRBJ2-5,.,TRBV20-1,CSARGTVQETQYF,TGCAGTGCTAGAGGGACAGTCCAAGAGACCCAGTACTTC